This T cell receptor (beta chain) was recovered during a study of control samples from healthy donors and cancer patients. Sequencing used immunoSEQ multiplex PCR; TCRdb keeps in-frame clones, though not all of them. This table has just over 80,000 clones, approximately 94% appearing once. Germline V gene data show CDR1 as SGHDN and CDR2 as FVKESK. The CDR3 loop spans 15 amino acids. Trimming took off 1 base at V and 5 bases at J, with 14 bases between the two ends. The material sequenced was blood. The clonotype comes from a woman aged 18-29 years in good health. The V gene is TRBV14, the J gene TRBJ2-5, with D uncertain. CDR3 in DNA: TGTGCCAGCAGCCAAGGTTGGCCCGGTGGGGAGACCCAGTACTTC. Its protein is CASSQGWPGGETQYF.